This passage covers 20 T cell receptor beta chains from one sample sequenced in a study of cytomegalovirus exposure and HLA in healthy donors. Clones were read by immunoSEQ multiplex PCR, and TCRdb kept only the in-frame ones, dropping some. Of 150,000 to 200,000 clones listed, 85% were seen once; the top ten hold 15% to 20%. The material sequenced was PBMCs. The receptors stem from a man between 18 and 35 years old in good health and CMV-seropositive.

V and J are TRBV5-1 and TRBJ2-3; no firm D call. The V gene lost 5 bases and the J gene lost 6 bases, with 10 bases spanning the gap. Looked up from germline, CDR1 is SGHRS and CDR2 is YFSETQ. The CDR3 covers 12 residues. The CDR3 spells CASRPGEDTQYF. The CDR3 DNA reads TGCGCCAGCAGACCAGGCGAGGATACGCAGTATTTT.

The V call is TRBV30, the J call TRBJ2-2, with TRBD1 as a possible D gene (7 bases). Germline V lookup: CDR1 GTSNPN, CDR2 SVGIG (reference sequence). The germline V and J ends were trimmed by 2 bases and 0 bases, with 16 bases remaining between them. The CDR3 extends over 17 amino acids. CDR3 bases: TGTGCCTGGAGTAGCAGGGGGGCATCCGCGAACACCGGGGAGCTGTTTTTT. It translates to CAWSSRGASANTGELFF.

J is TRBJ1-2 and V is TRBV7-2; 10 positions match TRBD1. The junction had 5 bases not matched to a gene; V was cut back by 4 bases and J by 3 bases. The CDR3 is made up of 15 amino acids. Germline values: CDR1 SGHTA, CDR2 FQGNSA. CDR3: CASSSTGGEDYGYTF. In DNA form, the CDR3 reads TGTGCCAGCAGCTCGACAGGGGGCGAGGACTATGGCTACACCTTC.

The chain has TRBV27 and TRBJ2-6; D is perhaps TRBD1 (6 bases). Germline V CDR1 and CDR2: MNHEY, SMNVEV (reference sequence). The length of the CDR3 is 15 residues. Between the trimmed V and J ends, which lost 4 bases and 2 bases, there was a span of 9 bases. CDR3 protein: CASSSEGAGANVLTF. CDR3 sequence (DNA): TGTGCCAGCAGTTCAGAGGGGGCTGGGGCCAACGTCCTGACTTTC.

V usage is TRBV30 and J usage is TRBJ2-2; D is perhaps TRBD1 (5 bases). The V and J ends lost 0 bases and 4 bases respectively, with 15 bases between them. Looked up from germline, CDR1 is GTSNPN and CDR2 is SVGIG (reference sequence). This CDR3 is built from 16 residues. The CDR3: CAWSVPLGVLTGELFF. CDR3 in DNA: TGTGCCTGGAGTGTACCGTTAGGGGTCCTCACCGGGGAGCTGTTTTTT.

The chain recombines TRBV11-3 with TRBJ2-7; 7 nucleotides line up with TRBD1. The germline V gene has CDR1 SGHNT and CDR2 YENEEA. The CDR3 runs 12 residues. J gave up 5 bases and V 3 bases, and 1 base lay outside the gene matches. The CDR3 protein is CASSLTGNEQYF. CDR3 nucleotide sequence: TGTGCCAGCAGCTTGACAGGGAACGAGCAGTACTTC.

There are a few counts of this clone. The gene calls are TRBV30 and TRBJ1-2, with 10 bases lining up with TRBD1. The CDR3 spans 14 residues. The trim removed 5 bases at V and 6 bases at J, leaving 9 bases unmatched. Germline CDR1 GTSNPN, CDR2 SVGIG (reference sequence). CDR3 amino acids: CAWVRQGASHGYTF. The DNA of the CDR3 is TGTGCCTGGGTAAGACAGGGGGCTTCCCATGGCTACACCTTC.

The chain couples TRBV5-6 to TRBJ1-1; a weak D match, TRBD1 (5 bases). This CDR3 is 13 amino acids long. CDR1 and CDR2 from the germline V gene are SGHDT and YYEEEE. V was trimmed by 1 base and J by 3 bases, leaving 7 bases between them. The CDR3 is CASSLQGHTEAFF. CDR3 DNA: TGTGCCAGCAGCTTGCAGGGCCACACTGAAGCTTTCTTT.

The J gene is TRBJ2-2, the V gene TRBV30, with 7 bases lining up with TRBD2. Germline assignment: CDR1 GTSNPN and CDR2 SVGIG (reference sequence). There are 14 residues in the CDR3. Trimming took 5 bases from V and 4 from J; bases not matched to a gene: 7. CDR3 sequence: CAWGAGRSTGELFF. CDR3 coding DNA: TGTGCCTGGGGAGCGGGGAGGAGCACCGGGGAGCTGTTTTTT.

The V gene is TRBV10-3, the J gene TRBJ1-2; TRBD1 matches at 10 bases. Germline-derived CDR1 and CDR2 are ENHRY and SYGVKD. Trimming took 10 bases from V and 2 from J; bases not matched to a gene: 4. The CDR3 is made up of 13 amino acids. The CDR3 nucleotides read TGTGCCACCTGGGGACAGGGGAACTATGGCTACACCTTC. Translating gives CATWGQGNYGYTF.

This clone appeared a single time. This chain links TRBV23-1 with TRBJ1-2; 7 positions match TRBD1. TRBV23-1 falls under the ORF class, with uncertain function. This CDR3 contains 11 residues. Germline trimming cut 9 bases from V and 4 bases from J; bases unmatched to any gene: 2. The CDR3 sequence: CARGTVYGYTF. In nucleotides, the CDR3 is TGCGCCAGAGGGACAGTCTATGGCTACACCTTC.

This rearrangement joins TRBV19 to TRBJ2-7; maybe TRBD1 (6 bases). The CDR3 extends over 12 amino acids. Trimming took off 3 bases at V and 6 bases at J, with 9 bases between the two ends. Germline CDR1 LNHDA, CDR2 SQIVND (reference sequence). CDR3 in DNA: TGTGCCAGTAGTATCCCAGGGGCCGAGCAGTACTTC. This sequence encodes CASSIPGAEQYF.

This sequence joins TRBV28 and TRBJ2-6; maybe TRBD1 (5 bases). CDR1 and CDR2 (germline): MDHEN, SYDVKM. This CDR3 has 16 amino acids. Trimming pared 5 bases from V and 2 bases from J, leaving 13 bases between. Written as DNA, the CDR3 is TGTGCCAGCAGTACCCCAGGGAATGCTGGGGCCAACGTCCTGACTTTC. It specifies CASSTPGNAGANVLTF.

The rearrangement links TRBV19 to TRBJ2-7; 9 nucleotides match TRBD1. The CDR3 totals 16 residues. V lost 1 base and J lost 4; bases outside the gene matches: 8. Germline V gene data show CDR1 as LNHDA and CDR2 as SQIVND (reference sequence). CDR3 in DNA: TGTGCCAGTAGTATAGCCGGGGACAGGGCGGAGTACGAGCAGTACTTC. Its translation: CASSIAGDRAEYEQYF.

V gene TRBV7-9 combines with J gene TRBJ2-3, with D tentatively TRBD2 (5 bases). This CDR3 comprises 14 residues. CDR1 and CDR2 (germline): SEHNR, FQNEAQ (reference sequence). V lost 6 bases and J lost 8, with 18 bases in between. CDR3 nucleotides: TGTGCCAGCAGTCTCATAGGGAGAGGCGGTACGCAGTATTTT. Amino acids: CASSLIGRGGTQYF.

The rearrangement links TRBV7-2 to TRBJ1-6, with D perhaps TRBD1 (5 bases). V lost 5 bases and J 8 bases, leaving 22 bases between the germline ends. The CDR3 has 17 amino acids. Germline values: CDR1 SGHTA, CDR2 FQGNSA. CDR3 nucleotide sequence: TGTGCCAGCAGCCCCCTTCTGGGGCTCATTATAGATTCACCCCTCCACTTT. Translation gives CASSPLLGLIIDSPLHF. Using reference TRBV7-2 and TRBJ1-6 for the parts outside the CDR3, the full variable domain is GAGVSQSPSNKVTEKGKDVELRCDPISGHTALYWYRQSLGQGLEFLIYFQGNSAPDKSGLPSDRFSAERTGGSVSTLTIQRTQQEDSAVYLCASSPLLGLIIDSPLHFGNGTRLTVT.

The chain recombines TRBV7-2 with TRBJ2-7, with D tentatively TRBD2 (5 bases). The CDR3 runs to 14 residues. CDR1 and CDR2 (germline): SGHTA, FQGNSA. V was shortened by 5 bases and J by 0 bases, with 11 bases between the two germline ends. The CDR3 is CASSAGHLSYEQYF. In DNA form, the CDR3 reads TGTGCCAGCAGCGCGGGCCATCTCTCCTACGAGCAGTACTTC.

The V call is TRBV15, the J call TRBJ2-3; a possible D gene is TRBD2 (6 bases). CDR1 is LNHNV and CDR2 is YYDKDF in the germline V gene (reference sequence). CDR3 length: 16 amino acids. Trimming took off 0 bases at V and 4 bases at J, with 14 bases between the two ends. The CDR3 coding sequence is TGTGCCACCAGCAGAGATCGCGGAGGGCCCGCAGATACGCAGTATTTT. Protein sequence: CATSRDRGGPADTQYF.

There are a few counts of this clone. The CDR3 here is CASSLAGNTEAFF. CDR3 bases: TGTGCCAGCAGTTTAGCAGGAAACACTGAAGCTTTCTTT. The chain has TRBV28 and TRBJ1-1, with D unresolved. Trimming left V 2 bases short and J 2 bases short, with 6 bases between. In germline, CDR1 is MDHEN, CDR2 SYDVKM. CDR3 length: 13 amino acids.

J is TRBJ1-1 and V is TRBV6-5; D possibly corresponds to TRBD1 (5 bases). The CDR3 spans 15 residues. Looked up from germline, CDR1 is MNHEY and CDR2 is SVGAGI. V lost 0 bases and J 4 bases, leaving 12 bases between the germline ends. The CDR3 protein is CASSYSGGSVTEAFF. The CDR3 DNA follows: TGTGCCAGCAGTTACTCGGGGGGATCGGTCACTGAAGCTTTCTTT.